Below are 26 T cell receptor beta chains sequenced from a single sample in a study of shared clonotypes between healthy human individuals. Repertoires were generated with immunoSEQ multiplex PCR, while TCRdb's copy carries only in-frame clones and drops some. The sample consists of fewer than 650,000 clones, around 80% of them appearing once. Sequencing was performed on PBMCs. The receptors were sampled from a woman between 40 and 50 years old in good health. Some clones in this sample may be carry-over from other donors' samples.

The chain is built from TRBV2 and TRBJ1-2; the D gene is possibly TRBD1 (6 bases). Germline CDR1 SNHLY, CDR2 FYNNEI. The V end was cut by 6 bases, the J end by 8 bases, with 16 bases between. The CDR3 covers 13 residues. CDR3 protein: CASRGDTRWGYTF. In DNA, the CDR3 is TGTGCCAGCAGGGGGGACACCCGATGGGGCTACACCTTC. Combining the CDR3 with reference TRBV2 and TRBJ1-2 gives the whole variable domain EPEVTQTPSHQVTQMGQEVILRCVPISNHLYFYWYRQILGQKVEFLVSFYNNEISEKSEIFDDQFSVERPDGSNFTLKIRSTKLEDSAMYFCASRGDTRWGYTFGSGTRLTVV.

This chain joins TRBV4-1 and TRBJ1-1; no clear D. The V gene lost 1 base and the J gene lost 2 bases, with 8 bases spanning the gap. CDR1 is MGHRA and CDR2 is YSYEKL in the germline V gene. This CDR3 region has 14 residues. This CDR3 reads CASSQVAVNTEAFF. For the CDR3, the DNA is TGCGCCAGCAGCCAAGTTGCGGTAAACACTGAAGCTTTCTTT.

With respect to this clone: A far more abundant clone sits one base away, making this likely a read error. The chain is built from TRBV15 and TRBJ1-6; 8 bases match TRBD1. The CDR3 extends over 15 amino acids. Germline V CDR1 and CDR2: LNHNV, YYDKDF (reference sequence). The DNA of the CDR3 is TGTGTCACCAGCAGAAGAACAGGGGGTCGATCACCCCTCCACTTT. This encodes CVTSRRTGGRSPLHF.

The V and J genes are TRBV5-1 and TRBJ2-5; a possible D gene is TRBD1 (6 bases). This CDR3 is 14 amino acids long. Germline lookup yields CDR1 SGHRS and CDR2 YFSETQ. The ends were cut back, 4 bases at V and 5 bases at J, with 15 bases in the middle. CDR3 sequence: CASSQGTGSETQYF. The CDR3 DNA sequence: TGCGCCAGCAGCCAAGGAACAGGGAGTGAGACCCAGTACTTC.

Details on this clone: Its ends do not fully match the called genes, so a read error is possible. The chain has TRBV28 and TRBJ1-1, with D uncertain. This CDR3 has 13 amino acids. CDR1 is MDHEN, CDR2 SYDVKM, per germline. The CDR3 region has the DNA TGTGCCAGCAGTTTATGGGCCTCTTTTGAAGCTACCTTT. Protein: CASSLWASFEATF.

On this clone itself: Other DNA sequences from this sample encode an identical CDR3 as well. V usage is TRBV5-1 and J usage is TRBJ2-3, with a possible D match to TRBD2 (6 bases). Germline V CDR1 and CDR2: SGHRS, YFSETQ. The CDR3 contains 15 residues. V was pared by 0 bases and J by 2 bases, with 10 bases between. The DNA of the CDR3 is TGCGCCAGCAGCTTGGACGGGAGATCCACAGATACGCAGTATTTT. This gives the protein CASSLDGRSTDTQYF.

Concerning this clone: This likely reflects a read error, since a far larger clone is one base away. The V and J genes are TRBV28 and TRBJ2-1; D gene unclear. CDR1 and CDR2 from the germline V gene are MDHEN and SYDVKM. Trimming took 3 bases from V and 3 from J, leaving 0 bases between them. The CDR3 loop spans 11 amino acids. The CDR3: CASSFYNEQFF. CDR3 nucleotide sequence: TGTGCCAGCAGTTTCTACAATGAGCAGTTCTTC.

This clone appeared a few times. The chain uses TRBV9 and TRBJ2-1; 7 bases fit TRBD2. CDR1 is SGDLS, CDR2 YYNGEE, per germline. Germline trimming cut 0 bases from V and 12 bases from J; bases unmatched to any gene: 15. The CDR3 runs 16 residues. The DNA for the CDR3 is TGTGCCAGCAGCGTAGGTGAGACTAGCCCCACGCGGCGGCAGTTCTTC. As protein: CASSVGETSPTRRQFF.

The chain links TRBV28 to TRBJ2-7; TRBD2 aligns across 11 bases. The V and J ends lost 8 bases and 7 bases, in that order; junction bases with no gene match: 13. The CDR3 is 15 amino acids. From germline, CDR1 is MDHEN and CDR2 SYDVKM. In nucleotides, the CDR3 is TGTGCCAGCCTGGGGGGGACTAGCGGCCCTAGGGAGCAGTACTTC. It yields the protein CASLGGTSGPREQYF.

This clone was seen repeatedly, ten times or more. The chain uses TRBV21-1 and TRBJ1-5; TRBD1 was called by the table and not checked on the DNA. TRBV21-1 is an annotated pseudogene. The CDR3 totals 20 residues. DNA for the CDR3: TGTGCCAGCAGCAAAAGAAACCAAATCAACAGGGGCTGGAGCAATCAGCCCCAGCATTTT. Translation: CASSKRNQINRGWSNQPQHF.

This clone was seen only a few times. The chain combines TRBV7-9 with TRBJ1-1; 8 bases match TRBD1. V dropped 5 bases and J dropped 2; count of bases not matched to a gene: 10. Germline V gene lookup returns CDR1 SEHNR and CDR2 FQNEAQ (reference sequence). This CDR3 is built from 16 residues. The CDR3 region is CASSALDRGPNTEAFF. The CDR3 region has the DNA TGTGCCAGCAGCGCCCTCGACAGGGGCCCAAACACTGAAGCTTTCTTT.

This chain uses TRBV7-9 with TRBJ2-5; D remains ambiguous. The germline V and J ends were trimmed by 5 bases and 1 base, with 14 bases remaining between them. The length of the CDR3 is 15 residues. Germline V gene lookup returns CDR1 SEHNR and CDR2 FQNEAQ (reference sequence). CDR3 in DNA: TGTGCCAGCAGCCCGCGTCGGGCCCGCCAAGAGACCCAGTACTTC. It codes for CASSPRRARQETQYF.

A remark on this clone: A far larger clone is off by one base, so a read error is likely. The chain carries TRBV29-1 and TRBJ1-1; D is uncertain. Germline V gene data show CDR1 as SQVTM and CDR2 as ANQGSEA. Trimming took 6 bases from V and 10 from J, leaving 15 bases between them. The CDR3 contains 11 residues. In nucleotides, the CDR3 is TGCAGCGTGTCGCGACCGGGCGCAGCTTTCTTT. Residues: CSVSRPGAAFF.

The chain employs TRBV7-6 and TRBJ2-2, with 11 bases identical to TRBD2. The CDR3 has 15 residues. Per germline, CDR1 SGHVS and CDR2 FNYEAQ. Losses at the gene ends were 2 bases for V and 4 bases for J; bases not matched to a gene: 0. CDR3: CASSLTSGSTGELFF. For the CDR3, the DNA is TGTGCCAGCAGCTTAACTAGCGGGAGCACCGGGGAGCTGTTTTTT.

This clone was found once. The chain is built from TRBV15 and TRBJ2-1; 12 nucleotides line up with TRBD2. The junction had 2 bases not matched to a gene; V was cut back by 1 base and J by 7 bases. Germline V gene sequence: CDR1 LNHNV, CDR2 YYDKDF (reference sequence). The CDR3 spans 15 residues. The CDR3 is CATSRGTSGENEQFF. In nucleotides, the CDR3 is TGTGCCACCAGCAGAGGGACTAGCGGGGAGAATGAGCAGTTCTTC.

This clone was found a few times. The CDR3 is CASSLIPGAGYNEQFF. The CDR3 DNA reads TGTGCCAGCAGCTTAATACCGGGAGCGGGATACAATGAGCAGTTCTTC. The chain employs TRBV7-3 and TRBJ2-1; the match to TRBD2 covers 7 bases. V shed 1 base and J 4 bases; nucleotides not matched to a gene: 7. The CDR3 is made up of 16 amino acids. Germline lookup yields CDR1 SGHTA and CDR2 FQGTGA. The full variable domain, in which reference TRBV7-3 and TRBJ2-1 provide the parts outside the CDR3, is GAGVSQTPSNKVTEKGKYVELRCDPISGHTALYWYRQSLGQGPEFLIYFQGTGAADDSGLPNDRFFAVRPEGSVSTLKIQRTERGDSAVYLCASSLIPGAGYNEQFFGPGTRLTVL.

Details on this clone: This may be a read error, as it is one base from a much larger clone. The rearrangement joins TRBV28 to TRBJ2-7; the D gene is possibly TRBD1 (6 bases). Deletions cut 4 bases from V and 3 bases from J, with 7 bases between. CDR1 MDHEN and CDR2 SYDVKM come from the germline V gene. The CDR3 runs 12 residues. The DNA for the CDR3 is TGTGCCAGCAGTTCGACAGGCTACGAGCAGTACTTC. Protein: CASSSTGYEQYF. Variable domain in full (rest from reference TRBV28 and TRBJ2-7): DVKVTQSSRYLVKRTGEKVFLECVQDMDHENMFWYRQDPGLGLRLIYFSYDVKMKEKGDIPEGYSVSREKKERFSLILESASTNQTSMYLCASSSTGYEQYFGPGTRLTVT.

The rearrangement uses TRBV28 and TRBJ2-7; possible D gene TRBD2, 7 bases. This CDR3 contains 14 residues. Germline CDR1 reads MDHEN; CDR2 reads SYDVKM. V was pared by 6 bases and J by 3 bases, with 15 bases between. The CDR3, as DNA: TGTGCCAGCAGCGGAGGGGAGGGACACTACGAGCAGTACTTC. Protein sequence: CASSGGEGHYEQYF. The entire variable domain, with the rest obtained from reference TRBV28 and TRBJ2-7, is as follows: DVKVTQSSRYLVKRTGEKVFLECVQDMDHENMFWYRQDPGLGLRLIYFSYDVKMKEKGDIPEGYSVSREKKERFSLILESASTNQTSMYLCASSGGEGHYEQYFGPGTRLTVT.

This clone has more than one count but fewer than ten. A far larger clone is off by one base, so a read error is likely. Other DNA sequences in the same sample also yield this CDR3. The chain recombines TRBV15 with TRBJ2-3, with D possibly TRBD2 on 6 matching bases. The CDR3 totals 16 residues. Trimming took off 6 bases at V and 2 bases at J, with 18 bases between the two ends. CDR1 LNHNV and CDR2 YYDKDF come from the germline V gene (reference sequence). The CDR3 bases are TGTGCCACCAGTAGTTTAGCGGAGGCCCCCACAGATACGCAGTATTTT. The encoded protein is CATSSLAEAPTDTQYF.

Worth noting for this clone: Other DNA sequences in this sample translate to the same CDR3. The chain couples TRBV4-1 to TRBJ1-5; tentatively, D is TRBD1 (6 bases). The V gene's germline CDR1 is MGHRA and CDR2 YSYEKL. V was trimmed by 4 bases and J by 0 bases, leaving 10 bases between them. This CDR3 spans 15 amino acids. The CDR3: CASSRTEYSNQPQHF. The CDR3 DNA reads TGCGCCAGCAGCCGGACAGAATATAGCAATCAGCCCCAGCATTTT.

J is TRBJ2-7 and V is TRBV29-1; a possible D gene is TRBD2 (6 bases). This CDR3 is 12 amino acids long. V lost 3 bases to trimming and J lost 3 bases, with 9 bases between them. Germline V CDR1 and CDR2: SQVTM, ANQGSEA. The CDR3 DNA reads TGCAGCGTTGAGGGGAGGAACTACGAGCAGTACTTC. Translation: CSVEGRNYEQYF.

This sequence joins TRBV5-8 and TRBJ1-1; the match to TRBD1 covers 10 bases. CDR1 is SGHTS and CDR2 is YDEGEE in the germline V gene. The CDR3 consists of 17 residues. J lost 11 bases, V lost 0 bases, and 16 bases had no gene match. CDR3: CASSLGYRWTGGIDAFF. Written as DNA, the CDR3 is TGTGCCAGCAGCTTGGGGTATCGTTGGACAGGGGGTATTGATGCTTTCTTT.

The V gene is TRBV4-1, the J gene TRBJ2-7; no firm D call. The CDR3 loop spans 14 amino acids. Trimming removed 1 base from V and 5 bases from J, with 12 bases in between. Germline lookup yields CDR1 MGHRA and CDR2 YSYEKL. As DNA, the CDR3 is TGCGCCAGCAGCCAAGGTAGCCCCGGCCACGAGCAGTACTTC. It encodes CASSQGSPGHEQYF.

The CDR3 nucleotides read TGTGCCAGCTCACAAAGGACTAGCGGGGCCACAGATACGCAGTATTTT. It encodes CASSQRTSGATDTQYF. The V and J genes are TRBV18 and TRBJ2-3; 12 bases match TRBD2. From germline, CDR1 is KGHSH and CDR2 LQKENI. Losses at the gene ends were 4 bases for V and 2 bases for J; bases not matched to a gene: 4. The CDR3 totals 16 residues.

This clone was seen only a few times. V is TRBV21-1 and J is TRBJ1-4. TRBV21-1 is an annotated pseudogene. This CDR3 contains 18 residues. In DNA form, the CDR3 reads TGTGCCAGCAGCAAAGGTGGGGGGCTCAGAGCAACTAATGAAAAACTGTTTTTT. Amino acids: CASSKGGGLRATNEKLFF.

The chain links TRBV27 to TRBJ2-1; D unresolved. The germline V gene encodes CDR1 MNHEY and CDR2 SMNVEV (reference sequence). The CDR3 is 13 residues long. The V end lost 8 bases, the J end lost 8 bases, and 16 bases lay between the germline ends. The CDR3 loop is CASFRGPLDEQFF. The DNA of the CDR3 is TGTGCCAGCTTTCGTGGACCTCTCGATGAGCAGTTCTTC.